This note documents a single T cell receptor (beta chain) sequence. Antigen: not known. Cultured CD4+ T-cell DNA underwent Oncomine TCR Beta short-read sequencing. Cultures of CD4+ T cells served as the source for extracting genomic DNA. From the PCR reads, TCRdb called clonotypes with MiXCR, one entry per CDR3 protein. The top ten hold over 15% of the sample, which has about 20,000 distinct CDR3 sequences, roughly 51% seen once. The treatment was: roughly nine-day PBMC culture with coronavirus spike peptide pools or control peptides (ViraFEST assay). In the ViraFEST assay, peptide-pool expansion preceded TCR sequencing of expanded clonotypes. The CDR3 loop spans 16 amino acids. Germline CDR1 reads SGHRS; CDR2 reads YFSETQ. The ends were cut back, 5 bases at V and 0 bases at J, with 14 bases in the middle. The data derive from a study of vaccination and CD4 T cells after COVID-19.

Sequences were obtained from CD4+ T cells from blood, cultured in vitro. The rearrangement joins TRBV5-1 to TRBJ2-2, with TRBD2 as a possible D gene (5 bases). This receptor was obtained from a human donor who had recovered from COVID-19. In DNA form, the CDR3 reads TGCGCCAGCAGTTATGCGGGTCCCACGAACACCGGGGAGCTGTTTTTT. Its translation is CASSYAGPTNTGELFF.